Reported below is one T cell receptor (beta chain). V was pared by 4 bases and J by 4 bases, with 10 bases between. Germline CDR1 MGHRA, CDR2 YSYEKL. The CDR3 consists of 13 residues. TCRdb keeps only in-frame clones here, not all; method: immunoSEQ multiplex PCR. The sample lists a few hundred thousand clones, approximately 87% occurring once. The treatment denotes: some 20 received Ad26.COV2.S at low or high dose, single or two shots; about 5 received placebo; per-sample allocation not given. Each sample was drawn 63 days after the first injection (of vaccine or placebo). This entry comes from a study of Ad26.COV2.S vaccination and SARS-CoV-2 variants.

Specimen: peripheral blood, collected in a trial of Ad26.COV2.S vaccine versus placebo. The chain has TRBV4-1 and TRBJ1-2, with D possibly matching TRBD1 (5 bases). The sequence derives from a person between 18 and 65 years old who received the Ad26.COV2.S COVID-19 vaccine or a placebo. The CDR3 bases are TGCGCCAGCAGCCCAGGGAGAGCCTATGGCTACACCTTC. It codes for CASSPGRAYGYTF.